The following is a T cell receptor beta chain sequence with its context. As handled by the study authors: The assay estimated nucleated cells by amplifying reference gene primers. The table came from immunoSEQ multiplex PCR; TCRdb's copy has only in-frame clones and leaves some out. V and J calls and clone size are given by that table; D and trimming were obtained from the DNA. Among around 130,000 clones, around nine tenths were seen once, and the ten largest hold about 2%. The data were taken from a study of blood T cell repertoires in COVID-19. Study-level information: Whether acute or convalescent, the COVID-19 samples came from the United States, Italy and Spain. PBMCs, B-cell-depleted T cells, or T cells provided the cDNA or gDNA that made up the material.

Germline CDR1 SNHLY, CDR2 FYNNEI. The CDR3 is 13 amino acids. V dropped 8 bases and J dropped 6 bases, with 16 bases sitting between them. The rearrangement links TRBV2 to TRBJ1-1, with a weak D call TRBD1 (5 bases). This clonotype originated in a woman between 50 and 59 years old with acute or convalescent COVID-19. The material sequenced was peripheral blood. The CDR3 DNA reads as TGTGCCAGCCTCGGGCGCGGGGGGGCTGAAGCTTTCTTT. Protein product: CASLGRGGAEAFF.